These 15 T cell receptor beta chains were sequenced from one sample in a study of blood T cells in healthy people across ages. Then a second PCR, running roughly 6 to 11 cycles, was carried out with a sample-barcoded 5' primer and a J-beta primer mix. MiXCR was run by TCRdb on the 5' RACE reads, yielding one entry per CDR3 protein. The sample carries hundreds of thousands of distinct CDR3 sequences, 45% to 50% recorded once. The sequenced sample was blood. These receptors were taken from an older woman in good health.

This clonotype was observed a handful of times. The gene calls are TRBV20-1 and TRBJ2-1; tentative D call: TRBD2 (6 bases). Germline CDR1 and CDR2: DFQATT and SNEGSKA (reference sequence). There are 17 residues in the CDR3. V dropped 0 bases and J dropped 4 bases, with 19 bases sitting between them. CDR3 in amino acids: CSARDLLAVMGYNEQFF. The CDR3 DNA follows: TGCAGTGCTAGAGACCTTTTAGCGGTTATGGGATACAATGAGCAGTTCTTC.

The chain carries TRBV7-2 and TRBJ2-7, with 12 bases matching TRBD2. This CDR3 region has 15 residues. Germline values: CDR1 SGHTA, CDR2 FQGNSA. Trimming took 5 bases from V and 1 from J; bases not matched to a gene: 3. The CDR3 here is CASSRTSGESYEQYF. CDR3 in DNA: TGTGCCAGCAGCCGGACTAGCGGGGAGTCCTACGAGCAGTACTTC.

The chain links TRBV7-9 to TRBJ1-2; TRBD1 is a possible D gene (5 bases). V was cut by 2 bases and J by 8 bases, with 21 bases left in between. The germline V gene has CDR1 SEHNR and CDR2 FQNEAQ (reference sequence). CDR3 length: 16 amino acids. CDR3 in DNA: TGTGCCAGCAGCTTAATGGGGGACCTACATCCTTGGGGCTACACCTTC. Its translation is CASSLMGDLHPWGYTF. The entire variable domain, with the rest obtained from reference TRBV7-9 and TRBJ1-2, is as follows: DTGVSQNPRHKITKRGQNVTFRCDPISEHNRLYWYRQTLGQGPEFLTYFQNEAQLEKSRLLSDRFSAERPKGSFSTLEIQRTEQGDSAMYLCASSLMGDLHPWGYTFGSGTRLTVV.

V is TRBV25-1 and J is TRBJ2-1; possible D gene TRBD1, 6 bases. V was cut by 8 bases and J by 1 base, with 12 bases left in between. This CDR3 region has 14 residues. In germline, CDR1 is MGHDK, CDR2 SYGVNS. In DNA form, the CDR3 reads TGTGCCAGCGCGCCGGGACAATCCTACAATGAGCAGTTCTTC. Its protein product is CASAPGQSYNEQFF.

The rearrangement links TRBV5-1 to TRBJ2-5; 8 bases are a match to TRBD2. Losses at the gene ends were 3 bases for V and 5 bases for J; bases not matched to a gene: 9. Germline CDR1 reads SGHRS; CDR2 reads YFSETQ. The CDR3 extends over 15 amino acids. The CDR3 nucleotides are TGCGCCAGCAGCTCCGAGGGCGGGAGGAGGGAGACCCAGTACTTC. Translating it yields CASSSEGGRRETQYF.

This chain uses TRBV27 with TRBJ2-1, with D perhaps matching TRBD1 (5 bases). Trimming pared 4 bases from V and 4 bases from J, leaving 11 bases between. Germline V gene lookup returns CDR1 MNHEY and CDR2 SMNVEV (reference sequence). The CDR3 totals 14 residues. The CDR3 sequence is CASSWGRQYNEQFF. In nucleotides, the CDR3 is TGTGCCAGCAGTTGGGGCAGGCAATACAATGAGCAGTTCTTC.

This clonotype came up a few times. The chain combines TRBV5-1 with TRBJ2-1; TRBD1 agrees at 9 bases. Germline V CDR1 and CDR2: SGHRS, YFSETQ. This CDR3 spans 14 amino acids. V lost 6 bases, J lost 8 bases, and 9 bases stayed unmatched. CDR3 nucleotide sequence: TGCGCCAGCAACTCCGGACAGGGGTCCCATGAGCAGTTCTTC. Its protein product is CASNSGQGSHEQFF.

This chain connects TRBV6-2 or TRBV6-3 to TRBJ2-2; D remains unclear. The germline V gene has CDR1 MNHEY and CDR2 SVGEGT. The V and J ends lost 5 bases and 0 bases respectively, with 13 bases between them. This CDR3 contains 16 residues. CDR3 sequence reads: CASSRAPIANTGELFF. The CDR3 DNA reads as TGTGCCAGCAGTAGGGCCCCTATCGCGAACACCGGGGAGCTGTTTTTT.

This clonotype occurred many times. The J gene is TRBJ2-5, the V gene TRBV5-8, with D perhaps assigned TRBD1 or TRBD2 (5 bases each). CDR3 length: 13 residues. Germline V gene data show CDR1 as SGHTS and CDR2 as YDEGEE. The V end lost 4 bases, the J end lost 4 bases, and 11 bases lay between the germline ends. CDR3: CASSVSGRETQYF. Written as DNA, the CDR3 is TGTGCCAGCAGCGTCTCAGGGAGAGAGACCCAGTACTTC. Variable domain in full (rest from reference TRBV5-8 and TRBJ2-5): EAGVTQSPTHLIKTRGQQATLRCSPISGHTSVYWYQQALGLGLQFLLWYDEGEERNRGNFPPRFSGRQFPNYSSELNVNALELEDSALYLCASSVSGRETQYFGPGTRLLVL.

This clonotype was seen a few times. The chain links TRBV5-1 to TRBJ2-1, with 8 bases identical to TRBD2. CDR3 length equals 15 residues. From germline, CDR1 is SGHRS and CDR2 YFSETQ. The V segment lost 2 bases and the J segment 1 base; nucleotides outside the gene matches: 2. CDR3 nucleotide sequence: TGCGCCAGCAGCTTAGCGGGAGAGTCCTACAATGAGCAGTTCTTC. Its translation is CASSLAGESYNEQFF.

This chain connects TRBV10-3 to TRBJ2-1; a weak D match, TRBD1 (6 bases). V was shortened by 0 bases and J by 4 bases, with 13 bases between the two germline ends. This CDR3 comprises 16 residues. Germline values: CDR1 ENHRY, CDR2 SYGVKD. This chain's CDR3 is CAISESGAPRYNEQFF. The CDR3 DNA follows: TGTGCCATCAGTGAGTCGGGGGCCCCCAGGTACAATGAGCAGTTCTTC.

V is TRBV18 and J is TRBJ2-7, with TRBD2 identical over 7 bases. The V gene end was trimmed by 6 bases and the J gene end by 1 base; junction bases not matched to a gene: 12. This CDR3 has 16 amino acids. CDR1 is KGHSH and CDR2 is LQKENI in the germline V gene. CDR3 DNA: TGTGCCAGCTCCGGCTTTGCGTCTAGCGGATCCTACGAGCAGTACTTC. Residues: CASSGFASSGSYEQYF.

In regard to this clonotype: Possible read error: a much larger clone is one base away. The chain couples TRBV7-2 to TRBJ2-1, with 7 bases matching TRBD2. J lost 13 bases, V lost 1 base, and 10 bases had no gene match. In germline, CDR1 is SGHTA, CDR2 FQGNSA. The CDR3 is made up of 14 amino acids. Here the CDR3 DNA reads TGTGCCAGCAGCTTAGGACTAGCTCAGCAGACCCAGTTCTTC. Its translation is CASSLGLAQQTQFF.

This chain connects TRBV7-9 to TRBJ1-2, with D uncertain. In germline, CDR1 is SEHNR, CDR2 FQNEAQ (reference sequence). The V end lost 4 bases, the J end lost 8 bases, and 8 bases lay between the germline ends. This CDR3 is 11 amino acids long. CDR3 coding DNA: TGTGCCAGCAGCTCAGGTCCAGGCTACACCTTC. Translation: CASSSGPGYTF.

The chain has TRBV10-3 and TRBJ2-3, with a tentative D call TRBD1 (6 bases). The germline gives CDR1 ENHRY, CDR2 SYGVKD. With 3 bases removed from V and 1 base from J, the gap between germline ends came to 17 bases. This CDR3 has 17 amino acids. The CDR3 DNA is TGTGCCATCAGTGAAACTACCGGGACACATCGCACAGATACGCAGTATTTT. It codes for CAISETTGTHRTDTQYF.